This TCR beta chain derives from a study of response to subunit inactivated influenza vaccine (dated by TCRdb to 2016 to 2019). Concerning the study at large: Deep quantitative profiling of the T cell receptor repertoire was used in the study to follow responses to a trivalent subunit inactivated influenza vaccine. Overall study results and their limits: The authors suggested that each seasonal influenza vaccination may recruit only a limited number of new T cells.

Library method: RT-PCR. Sequenced using an Illumina HiSeq 2500. The public sequencing data were trimmed at Q25 with fastp and processed into clonotypes with MiXCR by TCRdb, which kept only in-frame beta chains. Rows matching on CDR3 protein sequence are summarized as one entry with the most common DNA and genes. The sample records some 500,000 distinct CDR3 sequences, over 25% of which are singletons. About 1.9% of the sample rests with the top ten. This clonotype appeared a few times. Which antigen it targets is not known. No much larger clonotype is one base removed from it; base qualities were not supplied. Specimen: CD4+ T cells sorted from PBMCs, collected more than 4 days after vaccination. This clonotype was sampled from a man in his forties or fifties who received an inactivated influenza vaccine. Donor details come from another sample of the same person, matched by shared clones.

This receptor has the CDR3 CASSPGGFVTDTQYF. The DNA reads TGCGCCAGCAGCCCAGGGGGCTTTGTTACAGATACGCAGTATTTT. The rearrangement joined TRBV4-1 to TRBJ2-3, and 8 bases in between align with TRBD1. From the cysteine through the phenylalanine, the CDR3 covers 15 amino acids. Only CDR3 DNA remains: 45 bases, in frame from the first base. Trimming takes 4 bases off V and 3 bases off J; junction bases not matched to a gene: 6. From the germline V gene, CDR1 is MGHRA and CDR2 is YSYEKL.